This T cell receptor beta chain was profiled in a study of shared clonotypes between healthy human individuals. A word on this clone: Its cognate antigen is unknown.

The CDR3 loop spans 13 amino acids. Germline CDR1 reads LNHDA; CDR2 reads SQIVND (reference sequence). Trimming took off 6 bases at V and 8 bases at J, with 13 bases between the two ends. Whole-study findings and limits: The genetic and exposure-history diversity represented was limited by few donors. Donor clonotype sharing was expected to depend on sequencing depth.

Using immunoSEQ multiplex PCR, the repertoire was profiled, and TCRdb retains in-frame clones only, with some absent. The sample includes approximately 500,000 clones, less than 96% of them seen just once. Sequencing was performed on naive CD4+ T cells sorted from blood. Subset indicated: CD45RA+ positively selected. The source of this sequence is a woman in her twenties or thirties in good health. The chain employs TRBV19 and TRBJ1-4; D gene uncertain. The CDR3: CASRRDDREKLFF. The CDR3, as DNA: TGTGCCAGTAGAAGAGACGACCGCGAAAAACTGTTTTTT.